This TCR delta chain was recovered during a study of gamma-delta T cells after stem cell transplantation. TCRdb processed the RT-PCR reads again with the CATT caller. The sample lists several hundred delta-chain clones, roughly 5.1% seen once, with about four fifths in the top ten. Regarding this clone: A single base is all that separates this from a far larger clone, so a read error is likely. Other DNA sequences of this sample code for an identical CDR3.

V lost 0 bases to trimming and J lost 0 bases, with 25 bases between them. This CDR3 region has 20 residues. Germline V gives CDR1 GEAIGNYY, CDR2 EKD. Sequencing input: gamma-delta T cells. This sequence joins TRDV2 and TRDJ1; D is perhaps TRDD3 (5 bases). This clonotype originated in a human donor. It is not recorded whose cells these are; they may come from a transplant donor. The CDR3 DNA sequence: TGTGCCTGTGACACCTTGGTTTTCTCCGACTTACTGGAGGACACCGATAAACTCATCTTT. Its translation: CACDTLVFSDLLEDTDKLIF.